One sample yielded the 30 T cell receptor beta chains listed below, sequenced in a study of T cells in Graves' hyperthyroidism and ophthalmopathy. The CDR3 regions of TCR beta were amplified from RNA transcripts. TCR CDR3 regions were first amplified by RT-PCR with HTBI primers. TCRdb re-derived calls from the multiplex PCR reads in MiXCR, one entry per CDR3 protein. The sample consists of some 550,000 distinct CDR3 sequences, about 16% of them appearing once. The sample consisted of blood. The receptors originated from a woman in her forties with Graves' ophthalmopathy.

The chain recombines TRBV6-1 with TRBJ1-1; D gene ambiguous. Looked up from germline, CDR1 is MNHNS and CDR2 is SASEGT. This CDR3 spans 14 amino acids. Trimming took 10 bases from V and 3 from J, leaving 18 bases between them. The CDR3 nucleotides read TGTGCCACAAATTGGGGAGGGTTAGACACTGAAGCTTTCTTT. It yields the protein CATNWGGLDTEAFF.

In DNA form, the CDR3 reads TGTGCCAGCAGTTTCGACCAGCCAGGAGCCGGTACCCAGTACTTC. The encoded protein is CASSFDQPGAGTQYF. The chain uses TRBV27 and TRBJ2-5; the D is unclear. The CDR3 consists of 15 residues. Germline CDR1 reads MNHEY; CDR2 reads SMNVEV (reference sequence). V was cut by 3 bases and J by 8 bases, with 19 bases left in between.

Many counts were recorded for this clonotype. The chain joins TRBV28 to TRBJ1-2; D is perhaps TRBD1 (5 bases). Trimming took off 5 bases at V and 3 bases at J, with 10 bases between the two ends. This CDR3 contains 13 residues. Germline lookup yields CDR1 MDHEN and CDR2 SYDVKM. The CDR3 spells CASSIDRDYGYTF. For the CDR3, the DNA is TGTGCCAGCAGTATAGACAGAGACTATGGCTACACCTTC.

This chain connects TRBV20-1 to TRBJ1-4; possible D gene TRBD1, 5 bases. Germline V CDR1 and CDR2: DFQATT, SNEGSKA (reference sequence). Trimming shortened V by 5 bases and J by 8 bases, and 15 bases separated the two germline ends. The CDR3 has 13 residues. CDR3 nucleotide sequence: TGCAGTGCTCCCCCCGGGGGGGGGGAAAAACTGTTTTTT. Translating it yields CSAPPGGGEKLFF.

The sample holds many counts of this clonotype. This chain links TRBV7-9 with TRBJ2-2; 11 bases line up with TRBD1. Trimming at V came to 6 bases and at J to 4 bases, leaving 4 bases not matched to a gene. Germline V gene lookup returns CDR1 SEHNR and CDR2 FQNEAQ (reference sequence). The CDR3 runs to 15 residues. CDR3 loop: CASRPGQGGTGELFF. The CDR3 bases are TGTGCCAGCAGACCGGGACAGGGGGGCACCGGGGAGCTGTTTTTT.

In its sample, this clonotype was seen a few times. CDR3 residues: CASSPYRTNSNQPQHF. CDR3 bases: TGTGCCAGCAGCCCTTATAGAACTAATAGCAATCAGCCCCAGCATTTT. The gene calls are TRBV6-1 and TRBJ1-5, with D unresolved. CDR1 and CDR2 (germline): MNHNS, SASEGT. The CDR3 sequence is 16 residues long. V was cut by 6 bases and J by 0 bases, with 15 bases left in between.

This clonotype was seen a handful of times. This sequence joins TRBV28 and TRBJ2-5; the match to TRBD1 covers 7 bases. CDR3 length: 15 residues. The V gene end was trimmed by 11 bases and the J gene end by 2 bases; junction bases not matched to a gene: 14. CDR1 and CDR2 from the germline V gene are MDHEN and SYDVKM. In DNA, the CDR3 is TGTGCCGCAGCAGATCGACAGGGATCACAAGAGACCCAGTACTTC. It encodes CAAADRQGSQETQYF.

A few counts support this clonotype. The chain is built from TRBV20-1 and TRBJ1-2; D not resolved. The V gene lost 3 bases and the J gene lost 4 bases, with 18 bases spanning the gap. CDR1 DFQATT and CDR2 SNEGSKA come from the germline V gene (reference sequence). The CDR3 is 15 residues long. CDR3 bases: TGCAGTGCTAGGGGTCGGACCGCTCTCCTCTATGGCTACACCTTC. Its translation is CSARGRTALLYGYTF.

This clonotype was seen repeatedly, ten times or more. This chain links TRBV3-1 with TRBJ2-1; D is unclear. Germline-derived CDR1 and CDR2 are LGHDT and YNNKEL (reference sequence). The CDR3 is 14 amino acids. V was pared by 0 bases and J by 6 bases, with 9 bases between. This CDR3 reads CASSQDLTVNEQFF. Written as DNA, the CDR3 is TGTGCCAGCAGCCAAGATTTGACTGTCAATGAGCAGTTCTTC.

The chain employs TRBV28 and TRBJ1-4; D is perhaps TRBD1 (6 bases). The V and J ends lost 6 bases and 8 bases respectively, with 22 bases between them. The CDR3 extends over 16 amino acids. CDR1 and CDR2 from the germline V gene are MDHEN and SYDVKM. The CDR3 DNA is TGTGCCAGCAGGCTCGGCGGGGGGGGGCAAGGGGAAAAACTGTTTTTT. It yields the protein CASRLGGGGQGEKLFF.

This clonotype was picked up many times. The chain links TRBV20-1 to TRBJ2-1; D ambiguous. The CDR3 spans 16 residues. Germline CDR1 reads DFQATT; CDR2 reads SNEGSKA (reference sequence). V was trimmed by 0 bases and J by 4 bases, leaving 16 bases between them. This CDR3 reads CSARDLQRPAYNEQFF. The CDR3 DNA sequence: TGCAGTGCTAGAGATTTACAGCGCCCAGCTTACAATGAGCAGTTCTTC.

To note about this clonotype: With a much larger clone just one base away, this may be a read error. The genes are TRBV30 and TRBJ2-3, with D possibly matching TRBD1 (6 bases). CDR3 length equals 14 residues. Germline CDR1 and CDR2: GTSNPN and SVGIG (reference sequence). The CDR3 region is CAWSVRGSTDTRYF. CDR3 in DNA: TGTGCCTGGAGTGTGAGGGGGAGCACAGATACGCGGTATTTT.

The gene calls are TRBV10-3 and TRBJ2-3, with 8 bases fitting TRBD2. The germline gives CDR1 ENHRY, CDR2 SYGVKD. V gave up 0 bases and J gave up 2 bases; unmatched junction bases: 4. The CDR3 length is 16 residues. The CDR3 here is CAISESARGVTDTQYF. Here the CDR3 DNA reads TGTGCCATCAGTGAGTCCGCGCGGGGGGTCACAGATACGCAGTATTTT.

This clonotype appeared many times. CDR3 protein: CSARTDRGYGYTF. Here the CDR3 DNA reads TGCAGTGCTAGAACAGACAGGGGCTATGGCTACACCTTC. V usage is TRBV20-1 and J usage is TRBJ1-2; 8 bases are shared with TRBD1. CDR1 DFQATT and CDR2 SNEGSKA come from the germline V gene (reference sequence). After removal of 2 bases from V and 4 bases from J, the junction contained 3 bases not matched to a gene. The CDR3 covers 13 residues.

The J gene is TRBJ2-1, the V gene TRBV10-2, with 9 bases matching TRBD2. This CDR3 is built from 15 residues. Germline trimming cut 5 bases from V and 7 bases from J; bases unmatched to any gene: 9. Germline assignment: CDR1 WSHSY and CDR2 SAAADI. The CDR3 is CASSQLAGERNEQFF. Here the CDR3 DNA reads TGCGCCAGCAGTCAGTTAGCGGGAGAGAGGAATGAGCAGTTCTTC.

The chain is built from TRBV7-9 and TRBJ2-3; the match to TRBD2 covers 9 bases. The V gene's germline CDR1 is SEHNR and CDR2 FQNEAQ (reference sequence). This CDR3 is built from 16 residues. V was clipped by 1 base and J by 8 bases; unmatched bases: 10. As DNA, the CDR3 is TGTGCCAGCAGCTTAGTGGTTACGGCGGGGGGGCTTACGCAGTATTTT. It yields the protein CASSLVVTAGGLTQYF.

This clonotype was detected only a few times. V and J are TRBV28 and TRBJ2-1; D is uncertain. CDR1 and CDR2 (germline): MDHEN, SYDVKM. V lost 3 bases and J 5 bases, leaving 11 bases between the germline ends. The CDR3 has 14 amino acids. CDR3 nucleotides: TGTGCCAGCAGTTTTTTCTTGGGGAACAATGAGCAGTTCTTC. This translates into CASSFFLGNNEQFF. The complete variable domain, with remaining parts taken from reference TRBV28 and TRBJ2-1, reads DVKVTQSSRYLVKRTGEKVFLECVQDMDHENMFWYRQDPGLGLRLIYFSYDVKMKEKGDIPEGYSVSREKKERFSLILESASTNQTSMYLCASSFFLGNNEQFFGPGTRLTVL.

This clonotype was seen only a few times. This chain links TRBV12-3 or TRBV12-4 with TRBJ2-1; 10 bases align to TRBD2. V lost 5 bases to trimming and J lost 1 base; unmatched junction nucleotides: 5. The CDR3 is made up of 16 amino acids. The CDR3 DNA reads TGTGCCAGCAGTCCCGCGACTAGCGGGTCCTACAATGAGCAGTTCTTC. Its protein product is CASSPATSGSYNEQFF.

This clonotype was observed at least ten times. The chain uses TRBV6-1 and TRBJ2-1; 9 bases align to TRBD2. CDR3 size: 17 residues. V shed 5 bases, J shed 2 bases, and the junction held 10 bases outside the gene matches. CDR1 and CDR2 from the germline V gene are MNHNS and SASEGT. CDR3 protein: CASSPRPTSGTYNEQFF. CDR3 bases: TGTGCCAGCAGTCCCAGACCGACTAGCGGTACCTACAATGAGCAGTTCTTC.

This clonotype was picked up many times. V is TRBV20-1 and J is TRBJ1-5; 12 bases fit TRBD1. Trimming took 4 bases from V and 2 from J; bases not matched to a gene: 3. Germline CDR1 DFQATT, CDR2 SNEGSKA (reference sequence). The CDR3 length is 15 residues. The CDR3 is CSAIGTGGGNQPQHF. The CDR3 nucleotides read TGCAGTGCTATCGGGACAGGGGGCGGCAATCAGCCCCAGCATTTT.

This clonotype was observed at least ten times. The J gene is TRBJ2-7, the V gene TRBV28; D gene ambiguous. Germline-derived CDR1 and CDR2 are MDHEN and SYDVKM. V lost 7 bases and J lost 6, with 10 bases in between. The CDR3 consists of 11 residues. The CDR3 loop reads CASTLEAEQYF. The CDR3 DNA sequence: TGTGCCAGCACCCTAGAAGCCGAGCAGTACTTC. Full variable domain (rest looked up from reference TRBV28 and TRBJ2-7): DVKVTQSSRYLVKRTGEKVFLECVQDMDHENMFWYRQDPGLGLRLIYFSYDVKMKEKGDIPEGYSVSREKKERFSLILESASTNQTSMYLCASTLEAEQYFGPGTRLTVT.

This clonotype was picked up a small number of times. This chain joins TRBV7-9 and TRBJ1-4; TRBD1 matches 10 bases. This CDR3 spans 14 amino acids. With V trimmed by 6 bases and J by 4 bases, 2 bases remained unmatched. Germline V CDR1 and CDR2: SEHNR, FQNEAQ (reference sequence). As DNA, the CDR3 is TGTGCCAGCAGGACAGGGGGCATTAATGAAAAACTGTTTTTT. The encoded protein is CASRTGGINEKLFF.

This clonotype was seen only a few times. CDR3 loop: CASSQYSGANTGELFF. The CDR3 DNA reads TGTGCCAGCAGTCAATATTCGGGGGCGAACACCGGGGAGCTGTTTTTT. The rearrangement joins TRBV7-6 to TRBJ2-2, with a weak D call TRBD2 (6 bases). This CDR3 is built from 16 residues. The V and J ends lost 6 bases and 0 bases respectively, with 14 bases between them. CDR1 and CDR2 (germline): SGHVS, FNYEAQ.

This chain links TRBV27 with TRBJ2-5, with a weak D call TRBD2 (7 bases). Deletions cut 3 bases from V and 2 bases from J, with 16 bases between. There are 16 residues in the CDR3. Germline-derived CDR1 and CDR2 are MNHEY and SMNVEV (reference sequence). CDR3 in amino acids: CASSFIRGAGQETQYF. CDR3 nucleotides: TGTGCCAGCAGTTTCATCCGGGGGGCGGGTCAAGAGACCCAGTACTTC.

The chain joins TRBV5-4 to TRBJ1-2; 7 nucleotides agree with TRBD1. Germline CDR1 reads SGHNT; CDR2 reads YYREEE (reference sequence). This CDR3 contains 18 residues. V shed 3 bases and J 8 bases; nucleotides not matched to a gene: 22. The CDR3 DNA is TGTGCCAGCAGCTCAACCCTAGGACAGGAAGGTGATGTAAGGGGCTACACCTTC. It codes for CASSSTLGQEGDVRGYTF.

This clonotype occurred a few times. The chain links TRBV20-1 to TRBJ2-5, with D hard to call. CDR1 DFQATT and CDR2 SNEGSKA come from the germline V gene (reference sequence). V shed 5 bases and J shed 0 bases, with 10 bases lying between them. The CDR3 covers 13 residues. CDR3 in amino acids: CSADTVNQETQYF. CDR3 nucleotide sequence: TGCAGTGCTGATACGGTGAACCAAGAGACCCAGTACTTC.

The chain has TRBV29-1 and TRBJ1-1; D is uncertain. Germline CDR1 SQVTM, CDR2 ANQGSEA. The CDR3 extends over 11 amino acids. Here the CDR3 reads CAGRVNTEAFF. The CDR3 nucleotides are TGCGCCGGGAGGGTGAACACTGAAGCTTTCTTT.

V and J are TRBV2 and TRBJ1-5; D unresolved. Germline V gives CDR1 SNHLY, CDR2 FYNNEI. CDR3 size: 13 residues. With 7 bases removed from V and 4 bases from J, the gap between germline ends came to 11 bases. CDR3 nucleotides: TGTGCCAGCAATGGAAACCCGAATCAGCCCCAGCATTTT. Amino acid sequence: CASNGNPNQPQHF.

The table lists this clonotype with a few counts. This chain connects TRBV9 to TRBJ1-2, with 11 nucleotides matching TRBD1. Trimming took 4 bases from V and 6 from J; bases not matched to a gene: 8. The CDR3 has 15 amino acids. CDR1 SGDLS and CDR2 YYNGEE come from the germline V gene. The CDR3 DNA reads TGTGCCAGCAGCTCGGGGGACAGGGGGAACAATGGCTACACCTTC. Its protein product is CASSSGDRGNNGYTF.

This chain connects TRBV14 to TRBJ2-1, with 8 bases matching TRBD1. J was trimmed by 4 bases and V by 0 bases; bases with no gene match: 5. Germline loops: CDR1 SGHDN, CDR2 FVKESK. CDR3 length equals 16 residues. CDR3 residues: CASSQDFQGAYNEQFF. CDR3 sequence (DNA): TGTGCCAGCAGCCAAGATTTCCAGGGGGCGTACAATGAGCAGTTCTTC.